The rows below give T cell receptor beta chains drawn from one sample of a study of a mutant IDH1 vaccine in newly diagnosed glioma. The table came from immunoSEQ multiplex PCR; TCRdb's copy has only in-frame clones and leaves some out. The sample holds about 24,000 clones, approximately 90% seen once. Sample: PBMCs, taken from a glioma patient treated with radiotherapy, temozolomide or both. These TCRs come from a young man with glioma. Both conserved end residues are part of each CDR3. Clone size is shown for a subset of rows, as once, few, many or a class of expanded clone.

CDR3 protein: CASRLDRVGYTF; J gene: TRBJ1-2; V gene: TRBV6-5; clone size: -
CDR3 protein: CASSLDRVNTEAFF; J gene: TRBJ1-1; V gene: TRBV5-1; clone size: -
CDR3 protein: CASRATGQDHYGYTF; J gene: TRBJ1-2; V gene: TRBV28; clone size: -
CDR3 protein: CASSLDLAGGPYNEQFF; J gene: TRBJ2-1; V gene: TRBV11-3; clone size: -
CDR3 protein: CASSLTSAVDRYF; J gene: TRBJ2-5; V gene: TRBV6-5; clone size: once
CDR3 protein: CASSETPGTYGYTF; J gene: TRBJ1-2; V gene: TRBV9; clone size: -
CDR3 protein: CASRDRKGTGELFF; J gene: TRBJ2-2; V gene: TRBV7-9; clone size: once
CDR3 protein: CASSRRLGSSYEQYF; J gene: TRBJ2-7; V gene: TRBV6-5; clone size: -
CDR3 protein: CATKTSGFTEAFF; J gene: TRBJ1-1; V gene: TRBV10-3; clone size: -
CDR3 protein: CASSVVGGAVF; J gene: TRBJ2-2; V gene: TRBV6-1; clone size: -
CDR3 protein: CAIRGQGSNAEAFF; J gene: TRBJ1-1; V gene: TRBV10-3; clone size: -
CDR3 protein: CASSERTETQYF; J gene: TRBJ2-5; V gene: TRBV2; clone size: -
CDR3 protein: CASRGDGNTEAFF; J gene: TRBJ1-1; V gene: TRBV5-1; clone size: -
CDR3 protein: CASSLGQTSYEQYF; J gene: TRBJ2-7; V gene: TRBV5-1; clone size: -
CDR3 protein: CASSLDTQTYEQYF; J gene: TRBJ2-7; V gene: TRBV5-1; clone size: -
CDR3 protein: CASSIRGQGVEQFF; J gene: TRBJ2-1; V gene: TRBV19; clone size: -
CDR3 protein: CASSAGLEMNTEAFF; J gene: TRBJ1-1; V gene: TRBV2; clone size: -
CDR3 protein: CASSTLSAGGTEQYF; J gene: TRBJ2-7; V gene: TRBV27; clone size: -
CDR3 protein: CASSTIGTGRTEAFF; J gene: TRBJ1-1; V gene: TRBV7-8; clone size: -
CDR3 protein: CASSLSTFYEQYF; J gene: TRBJ2-7; V gene: TRBV27; clone size: -
CDR3 protein: CASSIGGVNEQFF; J gene: TRBJ2-1; V gene: TRBV19; clone size: -
CDR3 protein: CAIRQPDNSPLHF; J gene: TRBJ1-6; V gene: TRBV10-3; clone size: -
CDR3 protein: CASSLVLGASTFF; J gene: TRBJ1-1; V gene: TRBV5-1; clone size: -
CDR3 protein: CASSLSQGGNEQYF; J gene: TRBJ2-7; V gene: TRBV7-9; clone size: -
CDR3 protein: CASSIRVLAEGKGNTQYF; J gene: TRBJ2-3; V gene: TRBV19; clone size: -
CDR3 protein: CAWSVRQRQPGQYF; J gene: TRBJ2-7; V gene: TRBV30; clone size: -
CDR3 protein: CASSYGADPRWGKLFF; J gene: TRBJ1-4; V gene: TRBV6-5; clone size: -
CDR3 protein: CASSLGLAGQETQYF; J gene: TRBJ2-5; V gene: TRBV7-2; clone size: -
CDR3 protein: CASSLVGTGAVDAEAFF; J gene: TRBJ1-1; V gene: TRBV7-6; clone size: once
CDR3 protein: CASSESPDGQGRHEQYF; J gene: TRBJ2-7; V gene: TRBV10-1; clone size: -
CDR3 protein: CASSSNPQGRQPQHF; J gene: TRBJ1-5; V gene: TRBV5-6; clone size: -
CDR3 protein: CASSSKEGPMNTEAFF; J gene: TRBJ1-1; V gene: TRBV16; clone size: -
CDR3 protein: CASHGVAATDTQYF; J gene: TRBJ2-3; V gene: TRBV6-5; clone size: -
CDR3 protein: CASSLGDGGERDTQYF; J gene: TRBJ2-3; V gene: TRBV11-3; clone size: -
CDR3 protein: CASSEAAGVGTEAFF; J gene: TRBJ1-1; V gene: TRBV6-1; clone size: -
CDR3 protein: CASSNGMNTEAFF; J gene: TRBJ1-1; V gene: TRBV7-2; clone size: -
CDR3 protein: CASSAGQGTYYGYTF; J gene: TRBJ1-2; V gene: TRBV5-6; clone size: -
CDR3 protein: CSVEVGASGIYEQYF; J gene: TRBJ2-7; V gene: TRBV29-1; clone size: -
CDR3 protein: CASSTGTIRWNTEAFF; J gene: TRBJ1-1; V gene: TRBV5-1; clone size: -
CDR3 protein: CASSRQTGSYGYTF; J gene: TRBJ1-2; V gene: TRBV4-2; clone size: -
CDR3 protein: CASSLNAGTDTQYF; J gene: TRBJ2-3; V gene: TRBV11-3; clone size: -
CDR3 protein: CASTLAGKETQYF; J gene: TRBJ2-5; V gene: TRBV5-1; clone size: -
CDR3 protein: CASTPGANVLTF; J gene: TRBJ2-6; V gene: TRBV7-2; clone size: -
CDR3 protein: CASSPDGLAGGYEQFF; J gene: TRBJ2-1; V gene: TRBV7-8; clone size: few
CDR3 protein: CAWSVQAGAYNEQFF; J gene: TRBJ2-1; V gene: TRBV30; clone size: -
CDR3 protein: CASSTHRGTVNTEAFF; J gene: TRBJ1-1; V gene: TRBV2; clone size: -
CDR3 protein: CASSWGLAGLTDTQYF; J gene: TRBJ2-3; V gene: TRBV5-4; clone size: few
CDR3 protein: CASSPFVGDSGANVLTF; J gene: TRBJ2-6; V gene: TRBV27; clone size: -
CDR3 protein: CASSAGLVREQYF; J gene: TRBJ2-7; V gene: TRBV28; clone size: -
CDR3 protein: CAWSRQGYEQYF; J gene: TRBJ2-7; V gene: TRBV30; clone size: -
CDR3 protein: CASSFSDRRTEAFF; J gene: TRBJ1-1; V gene: TRBV11-2; clone size: once
CDR3 protein: CASRDARGEAFF; J gene: TRBJ1-1; V gene: TRBV5-1; clone size: -
CDR3 protein: CASSLSQAPGEQYF; J gene: TRBJ2-7; V gene: TRBV5-1; clone size: -
CDR3 protein: CASSFTGAYNEQFF; J gene: TRBJ2-1; V gene: TRBV5-4; clone size: -
CDR3 protein: CASSPGGALETQYF; J gene: TRBJ2-5; V gene: TRBV7-2; clone size: once